This T cell receptor (beta chain) was obtained from a study of blood T cell repertoires in COVID-19. About the research overall: Nucleic acid was either cDNA or gDNA, and it came from T cells, B-cell-depleted T cells, or PBMCs.

In germline, CDR1 is SGHRS, CDR2 YFSETQ. The CDR3 loop spans 15 amino acids. V lost 0 bases to trimming and J lost 6 bases, with 15 bases between them. TCRdb's table, derived via immunoSEQ multiplex PCR, lists solely in-frame clones and lacks some. The profile shows 200,000 to 250,000 clones, about four fifths of them singletons. Enrolled through a virtual design, the participants were between roughly 18 and 95 years of age and came from around 25 US areas. Participants reported their clinical history, and cohort assignment relied on those reports. The V and J genes are TRBV5-1 and TRBJ1-1; D is perhaps TRBD1 (5 bases). This TCR was recovered from a woman aged 50 to 65 who had been exposed to COVID-19. The sample consisted of PBMCs or T cells enriched from blood (not recorded which). CDR3 sequence (DNA): TGCGCCAGCAGCTTGGGACGGGGGATGTTAGCTGAAGCTTTCTTT. It yields the protein CASSLGRGMLAEAFF.